Below are 4 T cell receptor beta chains sequenced from a single sample in a study of response to subunit inactivated influenza vaccine. One entry per CDR3 protein, called by TCRdb with MiXCR from the RT-PCR reads. The sample comprises around 760,000 distinct CDR3 sequences, approximately 14% of which are singletons, and 6.5% to 8.5% rests with the top ten. The sample here was PBMCs from blood, taken approximately 15 days before vaccination. These receptors were collected from a man in his forties or fifties who received an inactivated influenza vaccine.

This sequence joins TRBV9 and TRBJ2-5; TRBD1 might be the D (6 bases). The CDR3 is 13 amino acids. Germline V gives CDR1 SGDLS, CDR2 YYNGEE. The V end lost 2 bases, the J end lost 6 bases, and 11 bases lay between the germline ends. The CDR3 protein is CASSVRGQKTQYF. The CDR3 bases are TGTGCCAGCAGCGTCAGGGGTCAAAAGACCCAGTACTTC. Together with reference TRBV9 and TRBJ2-5, the CDR3 gives the full variable domain: DSGVTQTPKHLITATGQRVTLRCSPRSGDLSVYWYQQSLDQGLQFLIQYYNGEERAKGNILERFSAQQFPDLHSELNLSSLELGDSALYFCASSVRGQKTQYFGPGTRLLVL.

This clonotype has a handful of counts. DNA for the CDR3: TGTGCCAGCAGCTTAGGGCTAGCGGGAAGATACGAGCAGTACTTC. As protein: CASSLGLAGRYEQYF. This rearrangement joins TRBV7-9 to TRBJ2-7; TRBD2 matches at 9 bases. V shed 1 base and J 4 bases; nucleotides not matched to a gene: 5. Germline values: CDR1 SEHNR, CDR2 FQNEAQ (reference sequence). The CDR3 runs to 15 residues.

In its sample, this clonotype was seen many times. The chain links TRBV12-3 or TRBV12-4 to TRBJ2-2, with a possible D match to TRBD2 (7 bases). The CDR3 has 16 amino acids. The V end was cut by 7 bases, the J end by 6 bases, with 21 bases between. CDR3 sequence: CASTPGAGDIPGELFF. CDR3 bases: TGTGCCAGCACCCCAGGGGCGGGGGATATACCCGGGGAGCTGTTTTTT.

The table lists this clonotype with many counts. The J gene is TRBJ2-1, the V gene TRBV12-3 or TRBV12-4, with 8 bases that match TRBD2. There are 19 residues in the CDR3. The CDR3 spells CTCSFGPVGGRIPYNEQFF. CDR3 nucleotide sequence: TGTACCTGCAGTTTCGGGCCTGTCGGCGGGAGGATACCCTACAATGAGCAGTTCTTC.